One sample yielded the 16 T cell receptor beta chains listed below, sequenced in a study of T-cell reconstitution after alpha-beta-depleted transplantation in children. Unique molecular identifiers tagged the TCRbeta library. TCRdb recomputed calls from the PCR reads with MiXCR, one row per CDR3 protein. The sample includes about 580,000 distinct CDR3 sequences, 23% of them seen just once. The sequencing here drew on PBMCs, mostly from graft donor cells, taken 360 days after TCRalphabeta/CD19-depleted stem cell transplant. The origin of the receptors is a boy in the first two years of life who had a stem cell transplant for acute myeloid leukemia, so the T cells may come from the graft donor.

The genes are TRBV25-1 and TRBJ2-5; the D is unclear. Trimming took 6 bases from V and 7 from J, leaving 15 bases between them. This CDR3 has 13 amino acids. Germline loops: CDR1 MGHDK, CDR2 SYGVNS. The CDR3 DNA is TGTGCCAGCAGCCAAATCGGAGCAGGGACCCAGTACTTC. Protein sequence: CASSQIGAGTQYF. Together with reference TRBV25-1 and TRBJ2-5, the CDR3 gives the full variable domain: EADIYQTPRYLVIGTGKKITLECSQTMGHDKMYWYQQDPGMELHLIHYSYGVNSTEKGDLSSESTVSRIRTEHFPLTLESARPSHTSQYLCASSQIGAGTQYFGPGTRLLVL.

V is TRBV10-3 and J is TRBJ2-5, with D perhaps matching TRBD1 (5 bases). The ends were cut back, 8 bases at V and 5 bases at J, with 12 bases in the middle. CDR1 ENHRY and CDR2 SYGVKD come from the germline V gene. This CDR3 region has 12 residues. As DNA, the CDR3 is TGTGCCATCGGCAGGGAAGGGGAGACCCAGTACTTC. Translation gives CAIGREGETQYF.

In this sample, this clonotype turned up many times. The CDR3 spells CATSRGVDTQYF. CDR3 DNA sequence: TGTGCCACCAGCAGAGGGGTAGATACGCAGTATTTT. V usage is TRBV15 and J usage is TRBJ2-3; D remains unclear. CDR3 length: 12 amino acids. Per the germline V gene, CDR1 is LNHNV and CDR2 is YYDKDF (reference sequence). Between the trimmed V and J ends, which lost 1 base and 5 bases, there was a span of 4 bases.

This clonotype was found many times. The rearrangement links TRBV20-1 to TRBJ1-4; 9 bases agree with TRBD1. Germline-derived CDR1 and CDR2 are DFQATT and SNEGSKA (reference sequence). The CDR3 sequence is 14 residues long. Trimming cost V 5 bases and J 14 bases; bases outside gene matches: 15. The CDR3 nucleotides are TGCAGTGCTTTCAGCCGGGACAGGGCGAGCACCCTGTTTTTT. Amino acid sequence: CSAFSRDRASTLFF.

The chain links TRBV2 to TRBJ1-5; 9 bases line up with TRBD1. CDR3 length: 13 amino acids. The ends lost 8 bases at V and 7 bases at J; junction bases unmatched: 6. Germline V CDR1 and CDR2: SNHLY, FYNNEI. The DNA for the CDR3 is TGTGCCAGCGAGGGACAGGGAAGACAGCCCCAGCATTTT. Translating gives CASEGQGRQPQHF.

Only a few counts were recorded for this clonotype. The chain has TRBV7-2 and TRBJ2-7; D uncertain. This CDR3 is built from 12 residues. Trimming cost V 5 bases and J 4 bases, with 9 bases left between them. Germline values: CDR1 SGHTA, CDR2 FQGNSA. In nucleotides, the CDR3 is TGTGCCAGCAGCCCCATTGGATACGAGCAGTACTTC. It encodes CASSPIGYEQYF.

V and J are TRBV15 and TRBJ2-5; D may be TRBD1 (5 bases). V lost 5 bases and J 6 bases, leaving 25 bases between the germline ends. Germline V gives CDR1 LNHNV, CDR2 YYDKDF (reference sequence). CDR3 length: 17 amino acids. The CDR3 coding sequence is TGTGCCACCAGCTCGAGCCCCCCGGTGACAGTCGGAAAGACCCAGTACTTC. It translates to CATSSSPPVTVGKTQYF.

The chain is built from TRBV12-3 or TRBV12-4 and TRBJ1-2; D unclear. V was shortened by 2 bases and J by 4 bases, with 5 bases between the two germline ends. This CDR3 comprises 12 residues. The CDR3 loop reads CASSLLIYGYTF. In DNA, the CDR3 is TGTGCCAGCAGTTTATTGATCTATGGCTACACCTTC.

In its sample, this clonotype was seen a few times. The chain couples TRBV4-3 to TRBJ2-7; 10 nucleotides match TRBD1. The CDR3 spans 16 residues. Losses at the gene ends were 2 bases for V and 0 bases for J; bases not matched to a gene: 4. The germline V gene has CDR1 LGHNA and CDR2 YSLEER. CDR3 residues: CASSQRGQGGSYEQYF. Written as DNA, the CDR3 is TGCGCCAGCAGCCAACGTGGACAGGGGGGCTCCTACGAGCAGTACTTC.

This clonotype appeared many times. The chain combines TRBV11-2 with TRBJ1-3; maybe TRBD1 (5 bases). The germline V gene has CDR1 SGHAT and CDR2 FQNNGV. Trimming took off 2 bases at V and 0 bases at J, with 14 bases between the two ends. This CDR3 is built from 17 residues. DNA for the CDR3: TGTGCCAGCAGCTTAAGAGGGGCACTTGTCTCTGGAAACACCATATATTTT. Protein sequence: CASSLRGALVSGNTIYF.

The V gene is TRBV7-2, the J gene TRBJ2-6, with D possibly being TRBD2 (5 bases). Germline V lookup: CDR1 SGHTA, CDR2 FQGNSA. V dropped 5 bases and J dropped 1 base, with 9 bases sitting between them. The CDR3 is 15 residues long. CDR3 region: CASSHTRSGANVLTF. Written as DNA, the CDR3 is TGTGCCAGCAGCCACACTAGGTCTGGGGCCAACGTCCTGACTTTC.

This clonotype was seen many times. V is TRBV4-2 and J is TRBJ2-3; 7 bases map to TRBD2. V shed 0 bases, J shed 1 base, and the junction held 4 bases outside the gene matches. Looked up from germline, CDR1 is LGHNA and CDR2 is YNFKEQ. The CDR3 has 16 amino acids. The CDR3 is CASSQEEAGGTDTQYF. CDR3 bases: TGTGCCAGCAGCCAAGAAGAGGCGGGGGGCACAGATACGCAGTATTTT.

This clonotype was counted ten times or more. CDR3 loop: CASSQPRTGEGYEQYF. In DNA, the CDR3 is TGCGCCAGCAGCCAACCGCGGACAGGGGAAGGCTACGAGCAGTACTTC. This chain links TRBV4-3 with TRBJ2-7, with 9 bases fitting TRBD1. J was trimmed by 3 bases and V by 2 bases; bases with no gene match: 8. CDR1 LGHNA and CDR2 YSLEER come from the germline V gene. CDR3 length: 16 residues.

The rearrangement joins TRBV6-1 to TRBJ1-1; TRBD1 might be the D (5 bases). Germline V gene lookup returns CDR1 MNHNS and CDR2 SASEGT. The CDR3 has 14 residues. The germline V and J ends were trimmed by 5 bases and 0 bases, with 10 bases remaining between them. The CDR3 coding sequence is TGTGCCAGCAGTCGAAGGACATTGAACACTGAAGCTTTCTTT. As protein: CASSRRTLNTEAFF.

There are many counts of this clonotype. The chain's CDR3 is CATSDFGGGTGELFF. The CDR3 region has the DNA TGTGCCACCAGTGATTTCGGAGGGGGCACCGGGGAGCTGTTTTTT. The chain is built from TRBV24-1 and TRBJ2-2; D may match TRBD1 or TRBD2 (6 bases each). This CDR3 spans 15 amino acids. With 1 base removed from V and 4 bases from J, the gap between germline ends came to 9 bases. Germline CDR1 is KGHDR and CDR2 is SFDVKD.

The V and J genes are TRBV11-1 and TRBJ2-6; the D is unclear. The CDR3 is 19 amino acids. Germline-derived CDR1 and CDR2 are SGHAT and FQDESV (reference sequence). The germline V and J ends were trimmed by 4 bases and 0 bases, with 19 bases remaining between them. The CDR3 is CASSSTVGRITSGANVLTF. The CDR3 DNA reads as TGTGCCAGCAGCTCGACCGTAGGGCGGATCACCTCTGGGGCCAACGTCCTGACTTTC.